Sequencing of this T cell receptor (beta chain) was carried out in a study of blood T cell repertoires in COVID-19 (dated by TCRdb to about 2020). For the wider study: Samples covering the acute and convalescent phases of COVID-19 were provided by collaborators in the United States, Italy and Spain. The prospective study material was composed of cDNA or gDNA derived from T cells, B-cell-depleted T cells, or PBMCs. Subjects who had been exposed to COVID-19, were actively infected with it, or had recovered from it provided the deeply sampled blood TCRbeta repertoires that made up the dataset. A freely available public database, intended as a resource for researchers studying the immune response to SARS-CoV-2, is where the repertoires were released. Samples came from the ongoing ImmuneRACE study (first 160 participants) plus 1,254 subjects from 6 global collaborators. Sample metadata almost always included a de-identified subject ID, COVID-19 status, age in years and sex. Where HLA class I and class II types were available, the types were taken from metadata supplied by the sample provider, not from assay-based typing. Broad study findings and their caveats: The amount of clinical and demographic metadata varied by source and participant and was provided uncurated.

Collaborating institutions collected whole blood in K2EDTA tubes following their own protocols. For TCRbeta analysis, collaborators shipped samples in one of three forms: frozen whole blood, isolated PBMCs, or DNA extracted from either of those sample types. As for this clone: Its antigen is currently not known. No qualities accompany the bases; no much larger clone lies one base away.

TCRbeta CDR3 regions were amplified from genomic DNA using the immunoSEQ Assay, a bias-controlled multiplex PCR. Per the original workflow: Within the assay, amplification of reference gene primers was used to estimate how many nucleated cells each sample contained. To quantify the absolute abundance of each unique TCRbeta CDR3 rearrangement, sequence reads were collapsed and filtered. For each sample, productive Simpson clonality was calculated by taking the square root of Simpson's diversity index across productive rearrangements. TCRdb retrieved this table from immuneACCESS and kept in-frame rearrangements only. Not all clones are present; in checked studies, unresolved V genes account for under half, and no reason is known for the remainder. V, J and clone size reflect that table, while D and trimming were determined from the DNA. In all, the sample holds some 160,000 clones, and 83% of those were seen once. 2% to 2.5% of the sample is taken by the ten largest.

The source material was peripheral blood. The origin of this receptor is a woman at least 80 years old with acute or convalescent COVID-19.

The base sequence is TGTGCCATCAGTGAGGGAGATACCTACAATGAGCAGTTCTTC. This encodes CAISEGDTYNEQFF. The sequence is built from TRBV10-3 and TRBJ2-1; the D gene lacks a confident call. Via the germline V gene, CDR1 is ENHRY and CDR2 SYGVKD. From its cysteine to its phenylalanine, the CDR3 spans 14 amino acids. Kept here is only the CDR3 DNA, which spans 42 bases and is read in frame from base 1. A distance of 7 bases separates the germline ends of V and J, which lose 2 bases and 2 bases respectively.